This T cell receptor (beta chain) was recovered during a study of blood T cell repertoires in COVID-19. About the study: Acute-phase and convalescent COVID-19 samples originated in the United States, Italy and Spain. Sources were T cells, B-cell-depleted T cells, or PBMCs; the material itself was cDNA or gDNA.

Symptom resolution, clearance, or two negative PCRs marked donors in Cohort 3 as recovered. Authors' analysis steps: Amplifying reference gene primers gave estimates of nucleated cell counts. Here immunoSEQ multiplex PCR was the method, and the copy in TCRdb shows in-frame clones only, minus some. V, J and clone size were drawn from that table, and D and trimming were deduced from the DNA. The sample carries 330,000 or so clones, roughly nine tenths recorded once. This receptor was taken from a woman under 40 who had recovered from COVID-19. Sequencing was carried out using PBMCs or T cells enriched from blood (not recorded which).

CDR3 amino acids: CASSQEGYRVYEQYF. The CDR3 DNA sequence: TGCGCCAGCAGCCAAGAGGGGTACAGGGTCTACGAGCAGTACTTC. The V and J genes are TRBV4-1 and TRBJ2-7; tentatively, D is TRBD1 (6 bases). The germline V gene encodes CDR1 MGHRA and CDR2 YSYEKL. CDR3 size: 15 residues. The V gene lost 0 bases and the J gene lost 3 bases, with 12 bases spanning the gap.